The clone carrying this TCR beta chain was observed a few times. Its antigen is not known. This sample is drawn from a study of T cells after yellow fever vaccination. Study-wide results and caveats: Clonotypes shared by both compartments, CD4 and CD8, made up a small share.

One entry per CDR3 protein results from TCRdb running MiXCR on the 5' RACE reads. The profile shows 300,000 to 400,000 distinct CDR3 sequences, approximately 9% of them singletons. The receptor's source is a young man who received the YFV17D yellow fever vaccine. This sample comprised PBMCs, obtained on the day of the first yellow fever vaccination.

CDR3 bases: TGCGCCAGCAACGGTGACCATACGCAGTATTTT. Translated: CASNGDHTQYF. V is TRBV5-1 and J is TRBJ2-3; D is unresolved. V was clipped by 6 bases and J by 7 bases, with 9 bases between them. Germline loops: CDR1 SGHRS, CDR2 YFSETQ. CDR3 length: 11 residues.